This paragraph covers one T cell receptor beta chain sequence. V shed 7 bases and J shed 0 bases, with 12 bases lying between them. In germline, CDR1 is LNHDA, CDR2 SQIVND (reference sequence). The length of the CDR3 is 15 residues. This specimen belongs to a study of blood T cell repertoires in COVID-19. Across the study: Sites in the United States, Italy and Spain provided acute and convalescent COVID-19 samples. Sources were T cells, B-cell-depleted T cells, or PBMCs; the material itself was cDNA or gDNA.

As handled by the study authors: Amplification with reference gene primers provided the estimates of nucleated cell counts. TCRdb's table, derived via immunoSEQ multiplex PCR, lists solely in-frame clones and lacks some. V and J calls and clone size are given by that table; D and trimming were obtained from the DNA. The profile shows about 220,000 clones, approximately 81% of them singletons. Specimen: peripheral blood. This rearrangement joins TRBV19 to TRBJ1-4, with D maybe TRBD1 (6 bases). The receptor comes from an elderly woman with acute or convalescent COVID-19. The chain's CDR3 is CASTDRSATNEKLFF. In DNA, the CDR3 is TGTGCCAGTACAGACAGGTCAGCAACTAATGAAAAACTGTTTTTT.